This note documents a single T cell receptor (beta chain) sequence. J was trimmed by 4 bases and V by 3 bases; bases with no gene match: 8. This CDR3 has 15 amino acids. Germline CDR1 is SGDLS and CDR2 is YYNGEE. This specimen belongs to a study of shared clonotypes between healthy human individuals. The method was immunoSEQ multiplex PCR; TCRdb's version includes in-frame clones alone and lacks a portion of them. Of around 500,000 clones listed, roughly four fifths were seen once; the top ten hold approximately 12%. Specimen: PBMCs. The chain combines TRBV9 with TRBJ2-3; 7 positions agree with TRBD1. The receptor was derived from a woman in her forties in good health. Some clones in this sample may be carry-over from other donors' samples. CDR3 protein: CASSAYGTASDTQYF. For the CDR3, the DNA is TGTGCCAGCAGCGCCTACGGGACAGCTTCAGATACGCAGTATTTT.